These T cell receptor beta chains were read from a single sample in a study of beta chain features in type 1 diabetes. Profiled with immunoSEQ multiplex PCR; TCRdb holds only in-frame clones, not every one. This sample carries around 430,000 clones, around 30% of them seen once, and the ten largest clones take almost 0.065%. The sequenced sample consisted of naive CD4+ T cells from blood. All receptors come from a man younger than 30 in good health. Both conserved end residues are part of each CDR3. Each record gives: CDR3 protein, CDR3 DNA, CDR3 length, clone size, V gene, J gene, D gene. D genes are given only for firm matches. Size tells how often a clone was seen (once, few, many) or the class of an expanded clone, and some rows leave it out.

CASSLLGTEETQYF	TGCGCCAGCAGCTTGCTAGGGACAGAAGAGACCCAGTACTTC	14	NA	TRBV5-1	TRBJ2-5	TRBD1
CASSPIGRFNEQFF	TGTGCCAGCAGTCCAATTGGACGGTTCAATGAGCAGTTCTTC	14	few	TRBV28	TRBJ2-1	NA
CASSPSPSNEQYF	TGTGCCAGCAGCCCCTCCCCGTCCAACGAGCAGTACTTC	13	few	TRBV7-2	TRBJ2-7	NA
CASSVEGLAGVAQYF	TGTGCCAGCAGCGTAGAGGGACTAGCGGGAGTCGCCCAGTACTTC	15	few	TRBV9	TRBJ2-5	TRBD2
CSVIAGAKDTQYF	TGCAGCGTTATAGCGGGAGCTAAAGATACGCAGTATTTT	13	few	TRBV29-1	TRBJ2-3	TRBD2
CASSSDRRNEQFF	TGTGCCAGCAGCTCGGACAGGAGAAATGAGCAGTTCTTC	13	NA	TRBV7-2	TRBJ2-1	TRBD1
CASRQLGQGDGYTF	TGTGCCAGTAGGCAACTGGGACAGGGTGATGGCTACACCTTC	14	NA	TRBV19	TRBJ1-2	TRBD1
CSVTRQGGTEAFF	TGCAGCGTTACCCGACAGGGGGGGACTGAAGCTTTCTTT	13	NA	TRBV29-1	TRBJ1-1	TRBD1
CASGGLAGAETQYF	TGTGCCAGCGGGGGACTAGCGGGAGCAGAGACCCAGTACTTC	14	NA	TRBV25-1	TRBJ2-5	TRBD2
CASSSADTQYF	TGTGCCAGCTCTTCAGCAGATACGCAGTATTTT	11	NA	TRBV25-1	TRBJ2-3	NA
CASSQDWGSSGANVLTF	TGCGCCAGCAGCCAAGATTGGGGTAGCTCTGGGGCCAACGTCCTGACTTTC	17	once	TRBV4-3	TRBJ2-6	NA
CASHRDPGGDSTDTQYF	TGTGCCAGTCACCGGGACCCAGGGGGGGATAGCACAGATACGCAGTATTTT	17	NA	TRBV5-4	TRBJ2-3	NA
CASRPRTGAYEQYF	TGTGCCAGCAGACCTCGGACAGGGGCCTACGAGCAGTACTTC	14	NA	TRBV27	TRBJ2-7	TRBD1
CASSLGGRNYNEQFF	TGTGCCAGCAGCTTAGGCGGGAGAAATTACAATGAGCAGTTCTTC	15	NA	TRBV7-2	TRBJ2-1	TRBD2
CSVDDRASYGYTF	TGCAGCGTTGACGACAGGGCTAGCTATGGCTACACCTTC	13	NA	TRBV29-1	TRBJ1-2	TRBD1
CAWSLVTYEQYF	TGTGCCTGGTCATTGGTGACCTACGAGCAGTACTTC	12	NA	TRBV30	TRBJ2-7	NA
CASSPTAAGANVLTF	TGTGCCAGCAGCCCAACCGCAGCTGGGGCCAACGTCCTGACTTTC	15	NA	TRBV27	TRBJ2-6	NA
CASSQAGETNYGYTF	TGTGCCAGCAGCCAAGCTGGGGAGACCAACTATGGCTACACCTTC	15	NA	TRBV4-2	TRBJ1-2	NA
CAWSVPTLNTEAFF	TGTGCCTGGAGTGTGCCGACTTTGAACACTGAAGCTTTCTTT	14	few	TRBV30	TRBJ1-1	NA
CAWSVGGIYEQYF	TGTGCCTGGAGTGTTGGGGGGATTTACGAGCAGTACTTC	13	few	TRBV30	TRBJ2-7	NA
CASSAQRTGGGDEQYF	TGTGCCAGCAGCGCCCAACGGACGGGCGGGGGGGACGAGCAGTACTTC	16	NA	TRBV9	TRBJ2-7	TRBD2
CASSEVHGGQETQYF	TGTGCCAGCAGTGAAGTTCACGGGGGCCAAGAGACCCAGTACTTC	15	few	TRBV25-1	TRBJ2-5	NA
CAILVSGSYEQYF	TGTGCCATCTTGGTTAGCGGCTCCTACGAGCAGTACTTC	13	NA	TRBV10-3	TRBJ2-7	NA
CASSVAGGVGGNEQFF	TGTGCCAGCAGCGTAGCTGGGGGGGTCGGCGGGAATGAGCAGTTCTTC	16	NA	TRBV9	TRBJ2-1	TRBD2
CAWSASGGDLAKNIQYF	TGTGCCTGGAGCGCTAGCGGGGGGGACCTAGCCAAAAACATTCAGTACTTC	17	NA	TRBV30	TRBJ2-4	TRBD2
CAWGEANEQFF	TGTGCCTGGGGCGAGGCGAATGAGCAGTTCTTC	11	NA	TRBV30	TRBJ2-1	NA
CASSSQSLAGGYNEQFF	TGTGCCAGCAGCTCCCAGTCACTAGCGGGAGGGTACAATGAGCAGTTCTTC	17	few	TRBV7-2	TRBJ2-1	TRBD2
CASSVEPSGLNYGYTF	TGTGCCAGCAGCGTAGAGCCCTCGGGGCTGAACTATGGCTACACCTTC	16	few	TRBV9	TRBJ1-2	NA
CASSGSGTDTQYF	TGTGCCAGCAGCGGGAGCGGCACAGATACGCAGTATTTT	13	NA	TRBV25-1	TRBJ2-3	NA
CSVRGGTSGGTDTQYF	TGCAGCGTTAGAGGAGGGACTAGCGGCGGCACAGATACGCAGTATTTT	16	few	TRBV29-1	TRBJ2-3	TRBD2
CSVDRSEAFF	TGCAGCGTCGACAGGTCTGAAGCTTTCTTT	10	few	TRBV29-1	TRBJ1-1	NA
CASSVGASGSSHDTQYF	TGTGCCAGCAGCGTAGGGGCTAGCGGGAGTTCGCACGATACGCAGTATTTT	17	few	TRBV9	TRBJ2-3	TRBD2
CAWSVNPPKGRIYLSTDTQYF	TGTGCCTGGAGTGTAAACCCGCCCAAAGGACGAATCTACCTTAGCACAGATACGCAGTATTTT	21	few	TRBV30	TRBJ2-3	NA
CASSWDRVNEQFF	TGTGCCAGCAGTTGGGACAGGGTCAATGAGCAGTTCTTC	13	few	TRBV6-1	TRBJ2-1	TRBD1
CATSRVPQGQETQYF	TGTGCCACCAGCAGAGTTCCACAGGGCCAAGAGACCCAGTACTTC	15	NA	TRBV15	TRBJ2-5	NA
CASSLIDGGYGYTF	TGTGCCAGCAGCCTGATCGACGGGGGCTATGGCTACACCTTC	14	few	TRBV5-4	TRBJ1-2	NA
CSVEDRGFGEQFF	TGCAGCGTTGAAGATCGAGGGTTCGGCGAGCAGTTCTTC	13	NA	TRBV29-1	TRBJ2-1	NA
CAWSGDREYEQYF	TGTGCCTGGAGTGGTGACAGGGAGTACGAGCAGTACTTC	13	NA	TRBV30	TRBJ2-7	TRBD1
CASSYWIGTGNEQYF	TGTGCCAGCAGTTATTGGATCGGGACAGGGAACGAGCAGTACTTC	15	few	TRBV6-5	TRBJ2-7	TRBD1
CASSLGLAETQYF	TGTGCCAGCAGCTTGGGACTAGCGGAGACCCAGTACTTC	13	few	TRBV5-4	TRBJ2-5	TRBD2
CASSLDWGIQETQYF	TGTGCCAGCAGCTTAGATTGGGGGATCCAAGAGACCCAGTACTTC	15	NA	TRBV7-2	TRBJ2-5	NA
CAWSGDWANEQFF	TGTGCCTGGAGTGGGGACTGGGCCAATGAGCAGTTCTTC	13	NA	TRBV30	TRBJ2-1	NA
CASSLSGSGRGSDF	TGTGCCAGCAGCCTCTCCGGTAGCGGAAGAGGTTCAGACTTC	14	NA	TRBV5-6	TRBJ2-4	NA
CASSYSRGGGYTF	TGTGCCAGCAGTTACTCACGAGGAGGTGGCTACACCTTC	13	NA	TRBV6-5	TRBJ1-2	NA
CSVRYGTPSREQYF	TGCAGCGTTCGATATGGGACCCCGTCTCGGGAGCAGTACTTC	14	few	TRBV29-1	TRBJ2-7	NA
CASSGQTGETQYF	TGTGCCAGCTCAGGCCAGACTGGGGAGACCCAGTACTTC	13	NA	TRBV18	TRBJ2-5	NA
CSVEKDSSVSF	TGCAGCGTTGAGAAGGACAGCTCGGTTTCCTTC	11	NA	TRBV29-1	TRBJ1-2	NA
CATSRHKGGGYEQYF	TGTGCCACCAGCAGGCACAAGGGAGGCGGCTACGAGCAGTACTTC	15	NA	TRBV15	TRBJ2-7	NA
CASSDGGPGYTF	TGTGCCAGCAGTGATGGGGGACCTGGCTACACCTTC	12	NA	TRBV2	TRBJ1-2	NA
CASSLARYEQYF	TGTGCCAGCAGCTTAGCTAGGTACGAGCAGTACTTC	12	few	TRBV7-8	TRBJ2-7	NA
CAINGQLNHEQYF	TGTGCCATCAATGGGCAGCTTAACCACGAGCAGTACTTC	13	few	TRBV19	TRBJ2-7	NA
CASSRGHAFEQFF	TGTGCCAGCAGCCGGGGCCACGCCTTTGAGCAGTTCTTC	13	few	TRBV14	TRBJ2-1	NA
CSVDGRMVHEQFF	TGCAGCGTTGACGGGAGGATGGTCCATGAGCAGTTCTTC	13	few	TRBV29-1	TRBJ2-1	TRBD2
CAWRADRAQPQHF	TGTGCCTGGAGGGCTGACAGGGCTCAGCCCCAGCATTTT	13	NA	TRBV30	TRBJ1-5	TRBD1
CASSPDRGVVGETQYF	TGTGCCAGCAGCCCCGACCGGGGGGTAGTTGGGGAGACCCAGTACTTC	16	few	TRBV14	TRBJ2-5	TRBD2
CASSGGQYNEQFF	TGTGCCAGCAGCGGGGGACAGTACAATGAGCAGTTCTTC	13	NA	TRBV7-8	TRBJ2-1	TRBD1
CASGPTGNYGYTF	TGTGCCAGCGGACCGACAGGGAACTATGGCTACACCTTC	13	NA	TRBV2	TRBJ1-2	TRBD1
CASSVLQGTAEQYF	TGTGCCAGCAGCGTCTTACAGGGTACCGCCGAGCAGTACTTC	14	NA	TRBV7-8	TRBJ2-7	NA
CASSRGTEIYEQYF	TGCGCCAGCAGCAGAGGGACAGAGATTTACGAGCAGTACTTC	14	few	TRBV5-1	TRBJ2-7	TRBD1